This T cell receptor beta chain was recorded in a study of blood T cell repertoires in COVID-19. Between the trimmed V and J ends, which lost 1 base and 6 bases, there was a span of 18 bases. The germline CDR1 and CDR2 sequences are LNHNV and YYDKDF (reference sequence). This CDR3 region has 17 residues. This clone was seen a single time. Method: immunoSEQ multiplex PCR; TCRdb's copy keeps in-frame clones and lacks some. Of about 410,000 clones listed, approximately 89% are singletons. This chain joins TRBV15 and TRBJ1-4; tentatively, D is TRBD1 (6 bases). Sequencing was performed on peripheral blood. The source is a woman aged 40-49 years with COVID-19, enrolled during active disease. CDR3 coding DNA: TGTGCCACCAGCAGAGGCCCTTACAGGGATGCACATGAAAAACTGTTTTTT. Residues: CATSRGPYRDAHEKLFF.